This T cell receptor beta chain came from a study of technical replicates of blood from a handful of donors. Deletions cut 5 bases from V and 2 bases from J, with 16 bases between. CDR1 SGHVS and CDR2 FQNEAQ come from the germline V gene. This CDR3 is built from 15 residues. This table comes from immunoSEQ multiplex PCR, and its TCRdb copy is limited to in-frame clones, with some not included. The sample lists around 93,000 clones, 95% occurring once. The clonotype comes from a human donor in good health. The sequencing input was T cells isolated from PBMCs. V gene TRBV7-8 combines with J gene TRBJ2-7; possibly TRBD1 for D (6 bases). The CDR3 DNA sequence: TGTGCCAGCAGCCAGGGGCGCTCAACCCCCTACGAGCAGTACTTC. Protein product: CASSQGRSTPYEQYF.